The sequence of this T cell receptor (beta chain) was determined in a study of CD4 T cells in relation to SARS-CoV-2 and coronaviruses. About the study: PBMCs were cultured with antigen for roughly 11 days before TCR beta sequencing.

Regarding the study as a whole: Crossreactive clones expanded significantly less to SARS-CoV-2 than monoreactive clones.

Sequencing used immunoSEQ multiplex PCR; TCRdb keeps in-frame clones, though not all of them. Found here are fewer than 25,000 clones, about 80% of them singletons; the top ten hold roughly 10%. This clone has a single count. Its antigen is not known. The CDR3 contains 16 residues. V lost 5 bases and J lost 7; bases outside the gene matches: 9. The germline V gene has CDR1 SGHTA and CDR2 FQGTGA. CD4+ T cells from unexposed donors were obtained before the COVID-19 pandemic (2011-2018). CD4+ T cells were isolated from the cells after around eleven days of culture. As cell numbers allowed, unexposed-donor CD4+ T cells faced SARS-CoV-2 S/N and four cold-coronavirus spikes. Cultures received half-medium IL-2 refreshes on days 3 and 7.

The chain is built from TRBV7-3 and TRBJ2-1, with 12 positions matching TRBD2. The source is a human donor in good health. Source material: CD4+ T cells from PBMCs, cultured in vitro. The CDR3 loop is CASSTTTSGSLNEQFF. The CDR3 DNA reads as TGTGCCAGCAGCACGACGACTAGCGGGAGTTTGAATGAGCAGTTCTTC. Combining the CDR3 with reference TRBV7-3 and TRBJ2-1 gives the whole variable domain GAGVSQTPSNKVTEKGKYVELRCDPISGHTALYWYRQSLGQGPEFLIYFQGTGAADDSGLPNDRFFAVRPEGSVSTLKIQRTERGDSAVYLCASSTTTSGSLNEQFFGPGTRLTVL.